This T cell receptor beta chain is from a study of blood T cell repertoires in COVID-19. Whole-study context: Whether acute or convalescent, the COVID-19 samples came from the United States, Italy and Spain. T cells, B-cell-depleted T cells, or PBMCs provided the cDNA or gDNA that served as material.

V shed 0 bases and J shed 8 bases, with 13 bases lying between them. CDR3 length equals 14 residues. CDR1 and CDR2 (germline): LGHNA, YSLEER. Study processing details: Counts of nucleated cells, estimated from reference gene primer amplification, were obtained. Assay used: immunoSEQ multiplex PCR; TCRdb lists only in-frame clones, some missing. That table is the source of V, J and clone size, and D and trimming were worked out from the DNA. The top ten hold 15% to 20% of the sample, which has some 45,000 clones, approximately 80% seen once. The source material was peripheral blood. The sequence was collected from a man in his 70s with acute or convalescent COVID-19. This rearrangement joins TRBV4-3 to TRBJ1-2; TRBD1 is a possible D gene (6 bases). CDR3 residues: CASSQDTGYFGYTF. As DNA, the CDR3 is TGCGCCAGCAGCCAAGATACAGGGTATTTCGGCTACACCTTC.